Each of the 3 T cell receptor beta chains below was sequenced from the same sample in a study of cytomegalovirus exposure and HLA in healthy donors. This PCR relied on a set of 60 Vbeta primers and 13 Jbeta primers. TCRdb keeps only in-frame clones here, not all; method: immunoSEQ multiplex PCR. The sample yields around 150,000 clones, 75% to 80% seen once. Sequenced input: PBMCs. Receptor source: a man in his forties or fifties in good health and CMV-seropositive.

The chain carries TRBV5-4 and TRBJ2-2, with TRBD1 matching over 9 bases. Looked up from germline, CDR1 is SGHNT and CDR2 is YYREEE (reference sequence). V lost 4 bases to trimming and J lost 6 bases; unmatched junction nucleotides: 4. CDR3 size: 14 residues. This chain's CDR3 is CASSQTGGPGELFF. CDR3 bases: TGTGCCAGCAGCCAGACAGGGGGGCCCGGGGAGCTGTTTTTT.

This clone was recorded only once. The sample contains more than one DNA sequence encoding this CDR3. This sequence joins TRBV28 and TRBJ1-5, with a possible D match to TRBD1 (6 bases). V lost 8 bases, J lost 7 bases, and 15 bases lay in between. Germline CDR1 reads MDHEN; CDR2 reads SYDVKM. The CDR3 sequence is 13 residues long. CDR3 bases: TGTGCCAGCCGGAGGGGGGGGCAACAGCCCCAGCATTTT. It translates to CASRRGGQQPQHF. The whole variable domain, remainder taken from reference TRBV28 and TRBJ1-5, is DVKVTQSSRYLVKRTGEKVFLECVQDMDHENMFWYRQDPGLGLRLIYFSYDVKMKEKGDIPEGYSVSREKKERFSLILESASTNQTSMYLCASRRGGQQPQHFGDGTRLSIL.

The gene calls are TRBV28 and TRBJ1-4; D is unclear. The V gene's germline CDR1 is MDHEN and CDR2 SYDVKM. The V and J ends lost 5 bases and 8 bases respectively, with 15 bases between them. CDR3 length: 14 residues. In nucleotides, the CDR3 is TGTGCCAGCAGTGTTTATAGTAGAGGGGAAAAACTGTTTTTT. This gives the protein CASSVYSRGEKLFF.